This T cell receptor (beta chain) was sequenced during a study of response to subunit inactivated influenza vaccine. In this sample, this clonotype turned up many times. The CDR3 totals 19 residues. Germline V gene data show CDR1 as LGHNA and CDR2 as YSLEER. Trimming cost V 0 bases and J 2 bases; bases outside gene matches: 11. One entry per CDR3 protein, called by TCRdb with MiXCR from the RT-PCR reads. The sample comprises more than 400,000 distinct CDR3 sequences, approximately 6.9% of which are singletons, and less than 15% rests with the top ten. This chain links TRBV4-3 with TRBJ2-1; 9 nucleotides line up with TRBD2. Source: PBMCs from blood, taken around 25 months after vaccination. This receptor was taken from a man in his fifties or sixties who received an inactivated influenza vaccine. The CDR3 region is CASSQEGVSRGGAYNEQFF. Written as DNA, the CDR3 is TGCGCCAGCAGCCAAGAAGGGGTGTCGCGGGGGGGCGCCTACAATGAGCAGTTCTTC.